Below, 28 T cell receptor beta chains from the same sample are listed, as sequenced in a study of T cell changes during pregnancy in multiple sclerosis. The data were produced by immunoSEQ multiplex PCR, yet TCRdb's version contains in-frame clones alone and is incomplete. The sample gives 85,000 to 130,000 clones, about 94% of which show up once; 0.7% to 0.9% is in the top ten. The specimen comprised peripheral blood, sampled before pregnancy. These receptors were obtained from a female donor with multiple sclerosis, enrolled in a pregnancy study.

As DNA, the CDR3 is TGTGCCAGCAGCGGACAGGGGTCTGGGGCCAACGTCCTGACTTTC. It codes for CASSGQGSGANVLTF. The chain joins TRBV13 to TRBJ2-6; 9 bases map to TRBD1. Germline values: CDR1 PRHDT, CDR2 FYEKMQ (reference sequence). CDR3 length: 15 amino acids. V shed 5 bases, J shed 1 base, and the junction held 0 bases outside the gene matches.

The genes are TRBV28 and TRBJ1-2; 7 bases are shared with TRBD1. In germline, CDR1 is MDHEN, CDR2 SYDVKM. The CDR3 is 15 amino acids. J gave up 4 bases and V 3 bases, and 8 bases lay outside the gene matches. This CDR3 reads CASSLRQGESYGYTF. CDR3 in DNA: TGTGCCAGCAGTTTGAGACAGGGAGAATCCTATGGCTACACCTTC.

The chain is built from TRBV5-6 and TRBJ2-3, with D possibly TRBD1 on 5 matching bases. Germline V gene data show CDR1 as SGHDT and CDR2 as YYEEEE. This CDR3 has 14 amino acids. V was clipped by 4 bases and J by 4 bases, with 13 bases between them. In DNA, the CDR3 is TGTGCCAGCAGCACCAGGGTTGCGGCAGATACGCAGTATTTT. Protein: CASSTRVAADTQYF.

This chain uses TRBV6-1 with TRBJ2-7; 10 bases match TRBD1. Germline V CDR1 and CDR2: MNHNS, SASEGT. The CDR3 is 15 residues long. Trimming took 2 bases from V and 0 from J; bases not matched to a gene: 1. In DNA, the CDR3 is TGTGCCAGCAGTGAAAGGACAGGGGGCTCCTACGAGCAGTACTTC. Protein sequence: CASSERTGGSYEQYF.

The sample holds a few counts of this clone. The rearrangement joins TRBV10-3 to TRBJ1-1; 8 positions match TRBD1. This CDR3 is built from 13 residues. The germline V gene encodes CDR1 ENHRY and CDR2 SYGVKD. V was clipped by 8 bases and J by 2 bases; unmatched bases: 4. In nucleotides, the CDR3 is TGTGCCATCTCGGACAGGGTAAACACTGAAGCTTTCTTT. Translating it yields CAISDRVNTEAFF.

The count of this clone is one. The gene calls are TRBV28 and TRBJ2-1, with TRBD2 as a possible D gene (6 bases). The CDR3 loop spans 16 amino acids. Trimming removed 2 bases from V and 0 bases from J, with 11 bases in between. Germline-derived CDR1 and CDR2 are MDHEN and SYDVKM. CDR3 nucleotides: TGTGCCAGCAGTTTAGGCGGGGACGCCTCCTACAATGAGCAGTTCTTC. It yields the protein CASSLGGDASYNEQFF.

This sequence joins TRBV28 and TRBJ1-2; D gene uncertain. Trimming left V 1 base short and J 7 bases short, with 16 bases between. The germline V gene encodes CDR1 MDHEN and CDR2 SYDVKM. The CDR3 sequence is 15 residues long. In DNA, the CDR3 is TGTGCCAGCAGTTTATCAGAGGCCGTTAGACGTGGCTACACCTTC. Translation: CASSLSEAVRRGYTF.

This chain connects TRBV5-1 to TRBJ1-3, with a tentative D call TRBD1 (6 bases). Trimming pared 3 bases from V and 4 bases from J, leaving 14 bases between. Germline V gives CDR1 SGHRS, CDR2 YFSETQ. The CDR3 length is 15 residues. The CDR3 DNA reads as TGCGCCAGCAGCTATACAGGGAACTCGGGAAACACCATATATTTT. Translation: CASSYTGNSGNTIYF.

The genes are TRBV5-4 and TRBJ1-4, with 8 positions matching TRBD1. The V gene end was trimmed by 4 bases and the J gene end by 9 bases; junction bases not matched to a gene: 5. Germline lookup yields CDR1 SGHNT and CDR2 YYREEE (reference sequence). This CDR3 has 13 residues. The CDR3 loop is CASSPDRVQKLFF. The CDR3 DNA follows: TGTGCCAGCAGCCCGGACAGGGTTCAAAAACTGTTTTTT.

V and J are TRBV5-1 and TRBJ2-3; 9 nucleotides line up with TRBD2. With 1 base clipped from V and 1 base from J, the junction kept 4 bases outside the gene matches. In germline, CDR1 is SGHRS, CDR2 YFSETQ. CDR3 length equals 16 residues. CDR3 nucleotide sequence: TGCGCCAGCAGCTTGTTCGCGGGGGGGGGCACAGATACGCAGTATTTT. It encodes CASSLFAGGGTDTQYF.

V and J are TRBV19 and TRBJ1-1, with D maybe TRBD1 (6 bases). CDR1 LNHDA and CDR2 SQIVND come from the germline V gene (reference sequence). V lost 5 bases and J 5 bases, leaving 15 bases between the germline ends. The CDR3 has 14 residues. Here the CDR3 DNA reads TGTGCCAGTAGTTCCGGTACAGGGATTACTGAAGCTTTCTTT. Protein sequence: CASSSGTGITEAFF. The whole variable domain, filled in from reference TRBV19 and TRBJ1-1, reads DGGITQSPKYLFRKEGQNVTLSCEQNLNHDAMYWYRQDPGQGLRLIYYSQIVNDFQKGDIAEGYSVSREKKESFPLTVTSAQKNPTAFYLCASSSGTGITEAFFGQGTRLTVV.

The chain couples TRBV29-1 to TRBJ1-1; tentatively, D is TRBD1 (5 bases). This CDR3 has 12 residues. Trimming stripped 6 bases from V and 3 bases from J, with 11 bases between. In germline, CDR1 is SQVTM, CDR2 ANQGSEA. CDR3 residues: CSVGRGHTEAFF. The CDR3 nucleotides are TGCAGCGTCGGGAGGGGACACACTGAAGCTTTCTTT.

The rearrangement joins TRBV18 to TRBJ2-5, with D perhaps matching TRBD2 (6 bases). Germline CDR1 and CDR2: KGHSH and LQKENI. The CDR3 totals 15 residues. V was cut by 4 bases and J by 1 base, with 13 bases left in between. CDR3 DNA sequence: TGTGCCAGCTCACGAACCCGGGGGTCCCAAGAGACCCAGTACTTC. Amino acid sequence: CASSRTRGSQETQYF. Looking up the rest from reference TRBV18 and TRBJ2-5 gives the full variable domain: NAGVMQNPRHLVRRRGQEARLRCSPMKGHSHVYWYRQLPEEGLKFMVYLQKENIIDESGMPKERFSAEFPKEGPSILRIQQVVRGDSAAYFCASSRTRGSQETQYFGPGTRLLVL.

The CDR3 here is CASSLNAGGAKETQYF. The CDR3 DNA is TGTGCCAGCAGCTTAAATGCGGGGGGAGCGAAAGAGACCCAGTACTTC. The rearrangement uses TRBV7-9 and TRBJ2-5; 8 bases are shared with TRBD2. Germline loops: CDR1 SEHNR, CDR2 FQNEAQ (reference sequence). The CDR3 spans 16 residues. V was pared by 2 bases and J by 3 bases, with 8 bases of the junction left unmatched.

This clone occurred once. The chain carries TRBV5-1 and TRBJ2-5, with no clear D. The V and J ends lost 4 bases and 5 bases respectively, with 9 bases between them. The CDR3 is made up of 12 amino acids. Germline values: CDR1 SGHRS, CDR2 YFSETQ. CDR3 protein: CASSMPAETQYF. The CDR3 bases are TGCGCCAGCAGCATGCCAGCGGAGACCCAGTACTTC. The variable domain in full, with the rest retrieved from reference TRBV5-1 and TRBJ2-5, is KAGVTQTPRYLIKTRGQQVTLSCSPISGHRSVSWYQQTPGQGLQFLFEYFSETQRNKGNFPGRFSGRQFSNSRSEMNVSTLELGDSALYLCASSMPAETQYFGPGTRLLVL.

This clone turned up a few times. The gene calls are TRBV28 and TRBJ1-1, with 8 bases aligning to TRBD1. The CDR3 contains 13 residues. V shed 6 bases and J 5 bases; nucleotides not matched to a gene: 5. CDR1 and CDR2 from the germline V gene are MDHEN and SYDVKM. CDR3 sequence reads: CASRDRGRTEAFF. The CDR3 nucleotides are TGTGCCAGCAGAGACAGGGGTCGGACTGAAGCTTTCTTT.

The rearrangement uses TRBV9 and TRBJ2-7; 16 bases match TRBD2. Germline lookup yields CDR1 SGDLS and CDR2 YYNGEE. J gave up 4 bases and V 4 bases, and 11 bases lay outside the gene matches. The CDR3 extends over 18 amino acids. This CDR3 is CASSPHYGTSGRGYEQYF. In DNA, the CDR3 is TGTGCCAGCAGCCCCCATTATGGGACTAGCGGGAGGGGATACGAGCAGTACTTC.

The genes are TRBV5-1 and TRBJ2-5; 7 nucleotides agree with TRBD1. The CDR3 length is 16 residues. J was trimmed by 5 bases and V by 0 bases; bases with no gene match: 10. Germline V CDR1 and CDR2: SGHRS, YFSETQ. DNA for the CDR3: TGCGCCAGCAGCTTGGGTTCACAGGGCAGGGGGGAGACCCAGTACTTC. Protein sequence: CASSLGSQGRGETQYF.

This rearrangement joins TRBV27 to TRBJ2-1; weak D call: TRBD2 (5 bases). This CDR3 comprises 15 residues. The ends were cut back, 3 bases at V and 2 bases at J, with 11 bases in the middle. Looked up from germline, CDR1 is MNHEY and CDR2 is SMNVEV (reference sequence). In DNA form, the CDR3 reads TGTGCCAGCAGTTTGGGAGCGGTCCCCTACAATGAGCAGTTCTTC. This encodes CASSLGAVPYNEQFF.

The chain combines TRBV25-1 with TRBJ2-7; no definite D call. Trimming took 2 bases from V and 3 from J, leaving 11 bases between them. The CDR3 is 14 amino acids. Germline values: CDR1 MGHDK, CDR2 SYGVNS. CDR3 region: CASSEGLMHYEQYF. The CDR3, as DNA: TGTGCCAGCAGTGAAGGGCTTATGCACTACGAGCAGTACTTC.

The V gene is TRBV5-1, the J gene TRBJ2-3; 13 bases fit TRBD2. The junction had 4 bases not matched to a gene; V was cut back by 4 bases and J by 2 bases. The germline gives CDR1 SGHRS, CDR2 YFSETQ. CDR3 length equals 16 residues. This CDR3 is CASSIGTSGITDTQYF. The CDR3 nucleotides read TGCGCCAGCAGCATCGGGACTAGCGGGATCACAGATACGCAGTATTTT.

This chain joins TRBV5-5 and TRBJ2-3, with 12 positions matching TRBD1. Germline V gene data show CDR1 as SGHKS and CDR2 as YYEKEE (reference sequence). V lost 4 bases, J lost 2 bases, and 5 bases stayed unmatched. This CDR3 is 16 amino acids long. In DNA, the CDR3 is TGTGCCAGCAGCGGTCCGGGACAGGGGGCCACAGATACGCAGTATTTT. This encodes CASSGPGQGATDTQYF.

The genes are TRBV5-1 and TRBJ2-6; D remains ambiguous. The germline CDR1 and CDR2 sequences are SGHRS and YFSETQ. V shed 0 bases and J shed 0 bases, with 7 bases lying between them. This CDR3 contains 16 residues. The DNA for the CDR3 is TGCGCCAGCAGCTTGGGAGGTAACTCTGGGGCCAACGTCCTGACTTTC. Translated: CASSLGGNSGANVLTF.

CDR3 in amino acids: CASSIRVASGYNEQFF. CDR3 bases: TGTGCCAGTAGTATTCGCGTGGCTAGCGGTTACAATGAGCAGTTCTTC. This rearrangement joins TRBV19 to TRBJ2-1; 7 nucleotides line up with TRBD2. The CDR3 is 16 amino acids. Germline assignment: CDR1 LNHDA and CDR2 SQIVND (reference sequence). V gave up 3 bases and J gave up 4 bases; unmatched junction bases: 9.

The V and J genes are TRBV19 and TRBJ2-1; no firm D call. Germline lookup yields CDR1 LNHDA and CDR2 SQIVND (reference sequence). CDR3 length equals 15 residues. The ends were cut back, 4 bases at V and 0 bases at J, with 10 bases in the middle. The chain's CDR3 is CASSNSAFSYNEQFF. Written as DNA, the CDR3 is TGTGCCAGTAGTAATAGTGCCTTCTCCTACAATGAGCAGTTCTTC.

The genes are TRBV4-1 and TRBJ2-7; D ambiguous. Germline CDR1 reads MGHRA; CDR2 reads YSYEKL. The CDR3 covers 13 residues. The V end was cut by 2 bases, the J end by 2 bases, with 7 bases between. CDR3: CASSQQYPYEQYF. The CDR3 nucleotides read TGCGCCAGCAGCCAACAGTACCCCTACGAGCAGTACTTC.

V gene TRBV25-1 combines with J gene TRBJ1-2; TRBD1 matches 12 bases. Germline lookup yields CDR1 MGHDK and CDR2 SYGVNS. CDR3 length: 17 amino acids. V dropped 6 bases and J dropped 5; count of bases not matched to a gene: 13. The CDR3 DNA reads as TGTGCCAGCAGCGGGACAGGGGGCATCAAAGCGGAGTATGGCTACACCTTC. Translated: CASSGTGGIKAEYGYTF.

V and J are TRBV2 and TRBJ1-5; TRBD1 matches 7 bases. Germline CDR1 is SNHLY and CDR2 is FYNNEI. V was pared by 5 bases and J by 4 bases, with 11 bases of the junction left unmatched. CDR3 size: 16 residues. CDR3 loop: CASSFSSSGGNQPQHF. The CDR3, as DNA: TGTGCCAGCAGTTTTTCCTCTTCAGGGGGGAATCAGCCCCAGCATTTT.